The TCR beta chain described here comes from a study of T-cell memory formation after mild COVID-19. Germline CDR1 MNHNS, CDR2 SASEGT. V lost 8 bases and J 4 bases, leaving 17 bases between the germline ends. This CDR3 is built from 14 residues. TCRdb itself ran the 5' RACE reads through MiXCR, one entry per CDR3 protein. The profile covers 350,000 to 450,000 distinct CDR3 sequences, with 20% appearing a single time and 7.5% to 9.5% taken by the ten largest. The material sequenced was PBMCs or a T cell subset sorted from them (not recorded which). This receptor was identified in an adult woman who had mild COVID-19 (a few samples of this study predate the infection). Cell type and time point are not known. The chain is built from TRBV6-1 and TRBJ1-2; D ambiguous. The CDR3 protein is CASGDELSGYGYTF. CDR3 DNA sequence: TGTGCCAGCGGGGATGAATTATCTGGCTATGGCTACACCTTC.